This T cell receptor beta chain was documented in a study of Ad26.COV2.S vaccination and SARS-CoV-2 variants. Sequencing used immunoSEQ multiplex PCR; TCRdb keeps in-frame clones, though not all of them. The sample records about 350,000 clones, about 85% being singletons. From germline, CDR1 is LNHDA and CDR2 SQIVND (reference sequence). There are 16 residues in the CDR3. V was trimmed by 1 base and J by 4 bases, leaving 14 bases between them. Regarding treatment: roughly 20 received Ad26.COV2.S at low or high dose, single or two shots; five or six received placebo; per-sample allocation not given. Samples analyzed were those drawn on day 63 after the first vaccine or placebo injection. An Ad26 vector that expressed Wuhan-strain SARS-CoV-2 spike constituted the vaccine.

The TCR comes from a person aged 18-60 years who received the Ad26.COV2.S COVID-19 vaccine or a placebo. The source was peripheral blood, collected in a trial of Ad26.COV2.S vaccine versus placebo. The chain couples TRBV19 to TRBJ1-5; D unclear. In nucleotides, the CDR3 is TGTGCCAGTAGTATAGCCTCAGGCCTCGGGAATCAGCCCCAGCATTTT. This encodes CASSIASGLGNQPQHF.